This T cell receptor (beta chain) was captured in a study of T cell clonotyping in hematopoietic cell transplantation. Study-wide results and limits: After transplant, recipient diversity fell while pathologically expanded clonotypes grew through day 180.

The CDR3 length is 15 residues. Trimming pared 2 bases from V and 4 bases from J, leaving 13 bases between. Germline-derived CDR1 and CDR2 are SGDLS and YYNGEE. Sequenced by immunoSEQ multiplex PCR; TCRdb stores in-frame clones only, minus some. The data contain roughly 13,000 clones, approximately 97% of them singletons. Concerning this clone: Its matching antigen is unknown.

The input for sequencing was peripheral blood mononuclear cells, taken 30 days after allogeneic stem cell transplant. V and J are TRBV9 and TRBJ2-1; D is possibly TRBD1 (5 bases). This sequence was found in a female patient in her 50s who had an allogeneic stem cell transplant from an unrelated donor, so T cells may come from the graft donor. Some clones in this sample may be carry-over from other donors' samples. CDR3 coding DNA: TGTGCCAGCAGCGTCTCTGGGGCGGAGTACAATGAGCAGTTCTTC. Translating gives CASSVSGAEYNEQFF.